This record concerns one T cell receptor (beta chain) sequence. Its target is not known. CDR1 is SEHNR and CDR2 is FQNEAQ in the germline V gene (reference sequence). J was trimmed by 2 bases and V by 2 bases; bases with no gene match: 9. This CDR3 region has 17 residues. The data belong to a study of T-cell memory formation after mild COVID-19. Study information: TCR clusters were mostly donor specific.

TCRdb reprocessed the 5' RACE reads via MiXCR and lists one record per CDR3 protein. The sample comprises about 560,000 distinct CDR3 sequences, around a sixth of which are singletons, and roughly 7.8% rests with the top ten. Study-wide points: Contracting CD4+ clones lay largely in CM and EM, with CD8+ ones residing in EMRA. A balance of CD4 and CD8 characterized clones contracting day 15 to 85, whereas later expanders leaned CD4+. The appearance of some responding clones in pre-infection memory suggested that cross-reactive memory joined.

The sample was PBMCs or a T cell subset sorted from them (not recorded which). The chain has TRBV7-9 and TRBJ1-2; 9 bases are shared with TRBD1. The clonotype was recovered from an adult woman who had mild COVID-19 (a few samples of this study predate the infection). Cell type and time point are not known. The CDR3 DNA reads TGTGCCAGCAGCTTATTGTGGACAGGGGCAACCAACTATGGCTACACCTTC. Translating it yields CASSLLWTGATNYGYTF.